The source of this TCR beta chain is a study of cytotoxic CD8 clonotypes in ibrutinib-treated CLL. General observations from the study: Different sampling times were used for sustained-remission and progressing patients.

Regarding this clone: Its antigen is currently unknown.

The CDR3 totals 14 residues. Trimming removed 7 bases from V and 1 base from J, with 8 bases in between. CDR1 LNHNV and CDR2 YYDKDF come from the germline V gene (reference sequence). Depth targeted 1 in 200,000 to 1 in 1 million T cells, averaging 10x coverage per clonotype. Using immunoSEQ multiplex PCR, the repertoire was profiled, and TCRdb retains in-frame clones only, with some absent. The table has about 140,000 clones, around 90% seen once. The source material was PBMCs, sampled after 12 months of ibrutinib treatment. V gene TRBV15 combines with J gene TRBJ2-6; possibly TRBD2 for D (5 bases). The clonotype was recovered from a human donor with chronic lymphocytic leukemia. For the CDR3, the DNA is TGTGCCACCACTTCGGGATCTGGGGCCAACGTCCTGACTTTC. It yields the protein CATTSGSGANVLTF.